These 4 T cell receptor beta chains came from one sample sequenced in a study of T-cell reconstitution after alpha-beta-depleted transplantation in children. Unique molecular identifiers were incorporated into the prepared TCRbeta library. MiXCR, applied by TCRdb to the PCR reads, yields one record per CDR3 protein. The sample holds hundreds of thousands of distinct CDR3 sequences; about 14% are singletons and the top ten take approximately 4.2%. The sample was PBMCs, taken from the stem cell graft. These receptors were obtained from a human donor who donated a stem cell graft to a child with Fanconi anemia.

This clonotype was detected only a few times. This chain connects TRBV7-9 to TRBJ1-2; TRBD1 aligns across 7 bases. V gave up 5 bases and J gave up 0 bases; unmatched junction bases: 3. The CDR3 has 14 amino acids. The germline V gene encodes CDR1 SEHNR and CDR2 FQNEAQ (reference sequence). The CDR3 nucleotides read TGTGCCAGCAGCGACAGGGACCCTAACTATGGCTACACCTTC. It codes for CASSDRDPNYGYTF.

The chain joins TRBV5-1 to TRBJ2-3; D unclear. The germline CDR1 and CDR2 sequences are SGHRS and YFSETQ. The V end was cut by 1 base, the J end by 2 bases, with 5 bases between. This CDR3 comprises 13 residues. For the CDR3, the DNA is TGCGCCAGCAGCTTGACCACCACAGATACGCAGTATTTT. Encoded protein: CASSLTTTDTQYF.

The chain carries TRBV4-2 and TRBJ2-3, with 7 bases aligning to TRBD2. V dropped 1 base and J dropped 2; count of bases not matched to a gene: 9. In germline, CDR1 is LGHNA, CDR2 YNFKEQ. The CDR3 contains 17 residues. CDR3 sequence: CASSQARRLALTDTQYF. For the CDR3, the DNA is TGTGCCAGCAGCCAAGCTAGACGACTAGCACTCACAGATACGCAGTATTTT.

This clonotype came up a few times. The rearrangement uses TRBV6-6 and TRBJ2-7; no clear D. Germline CDR1 is MNHNY and CDR2 is SVGAGI (reference sequence). The V and J ends lost 2 bases and 7 bases respectively, with 12 bases between them. The CDR3 runs to 13 residues. The CDR3 loop is CASSYSEVGEQYF. The CDR3 DNA sequence: TGTGCCAGCAGTTACAGTGAGGTCGGAGAGCAGTACTTC.